The clone carrying this TCR beta chain was observed at least ten times. What it recognizes is unknown. Noted time point: persistent/refractory GD, antithyroid drugs over 5 years with positive TRAb. PBMCs provided the RNA from which the TCR library was made. An endocrinology department located in Xi'an, China, was where the patients came from. Germline V gives CDR1 MDHEN, CDR2 SYDVKM. The CDR3 is 14 amino acids. V lost 0 bases to trimming and J lost 2 bases, with 8 bases between them. The source of the sample is a study of regulatory T cells in long-lasting Graves disease. Overall study context: By definition, persistent Graves' disease involved antithyroid drugs for over 5 years alongside positive TSH receptor antibodies.

TCR beta libraries were built with iRepertoire HTBI primers and Arm-PCR of CDR3 regions. From the multiplex PCR reads, TCRdb called clonotypes with MiXCR, one entry per CDR3 protein. This table has a few hundred thousand distinct CDR3 sequences, less than 30% appearing once. The study, taken as a whole, reports: Sampling was limited to peripheral blood rather than thyroid tissue. Persistent Graves' patients showed less TCR diversity than newly diagnosed patients showed.

V and J are TRBV28 and TRBJ2-7, with D unresolved. The source is a woman in her forties with Graves disease. The sample consisted of peripheral blood mononuclear cells (PBMCs), taken when the disease was refractory, from a patient treated with antithyroid drugs. CDR3 sequence: CASSLWAEAYEQYF. The DNA for the CDR3 is TGTGCCAGCAGTTTATGGGCAGAAGCCTACGAGCAGTACTTC.